Included here is one TCR beta chain sequence, with context. This sample stems from a study of blood T cell repertoires in COVID-19. The CDR3 is 16 residues long. The germline V gene has CDR1 LGHDT and CDR2 YNNKEL (reference sequence). The V segment lost 5 bases and the J segment 1 base; nucleotides outside the gene matches: 5. Participants were aged roughly 18 to 90 years, lived in 24 US areas, and enrolled virtually. Two negative PCRs, clearance, or symptom resolution characterized the recovered Cohort 3 donors. Some clones are missing from TCRdb's copy, which holds only in-frame ones; the method was immunoSEQ multiplex PCR. The sample has around 180,000 clones, 86% seen once; the top ten hold roughly 9.1%.

The sequenced material came from PBMCs or T cells enriched from blood (not recorded which). The gene calls are TRBV3-1 (or the pseudogene TRBV3-2) and TRBJ1-5, with 10 positions matching TRBD1. The receptor comes from a woman aged 30 to 39 who had recovered from COVID-19. Here the CDR3 reads CASSFGTGVSNQPQHF. CDR3 coding DNA: TGTGCCAGCAGCTTTGGGACAGGGGTAAGCAATCAGCCCCAGCATTTT.